This TCR beta chain was obtained from a study of molecular identifiers for immune sequencing clone quantification. TCRdb re-called the PCR reads through MiXCR, storing one row per CDR3 protein. The sample includes more than 550,000 distinct CDR3 sequences, 25% seen only once; the top ten take approximately 0.75%. The CDR3 has 12 residues. CDR1 MNHEY and CDR2 SMNVEV come from the germline V gene (reference sequence). Trimming left V 6 bases short and J 5 bases short, with 11 bases between. This clonotype appeared a few times. The chain uses TRBV27 and TRBJ2-7, with D possibly matching TRBD1 (5 bases). Sequenced material: naive CD8+ T cells from blood, with Jurkat cell RNA spiked in. Subset indicated: FACS-sorted CD8+CD4-CCR7+CD45RA+ naive T cells. The sequence came from a human donor in good health. Some libraries in this study had Jurkat cell RNA spiked in. In DNA form, the CDR3 reads TGTGCCAGCAGGTCAGGGTCCCACGAGCAGTACTTC. Protein sequence: CASRSGSHEQYF.